Reported below is one T cell receptor (beta chain). Its cognate antigen is unknown. TCRdb independently ran MiXCR on the RT-PCR reads; one entry per CDR3 protein. The profile shows some 600,000 distinct CDR3 sequences, roughly 15% of them singletons. This entry comes from a study of response to subunit inactivated influenza vaccine. Overall study results and limits: The authors proposed limited new T cell recruitment per seasonal influenza vaccination.

V lost 3 bases and J lost 0, with 9 bases in between. CDR1 DFQATT and CDR2 SNEGSKA come from the germline V gene (reference sequence). This CDR3 is 14 amino acids long. This clonotype was obtained from a man aged 45-65 years who received an inactivated influenza vaccine. The specimen comprised PBMCs from blood, sampled around 15 days before vaccination. V is TRBV20-1 and J is TRBJ1-5; D uncertain. CDR3 nucleotide sequence: TGCAGTGCTAGTTCCAGAAATAGCAATCAGCCCCAGCATTTT. The encoded protein is CSASSRNSNQPQHF.